This T cell receptor beta chain appears in the sequencing data of a study of blood T cell repertoires in COVID-19. On the study more broadly: Sites in the United States, Italy and Spain provided acute and convalescent COVID-19 samples. T cells, B-cell-depleted T cells, or PBMCs supplied cDNA or gDNA.

V lost 0 bases, J lost 4 bases, and 14 bases lay in between. CDR1 SGHRS and CDR2 YFSETQ come from the germline V gene. The CDR3 is 16 amino acids. Per the study methods: Cell counts per sample came from amplifying reference gene primers. Measured with immunoSEQ multiplex PCR; TCRdb has only the in-frame clones, and not every one. The DNA gave D and trimming, while V, J and clone size come from that table. In the table there are 70,000 to 85,000 clones, about 86% of which are singletons. This clone was detected a few times. Sequencing used peripheral blood. The origin of this receptor is a woman over 75 in a cohort sampled during active or convalescent COVID-19. This rearrangement joins TRBV5-1 to TRBJ1-3; D unresolved. For the CDR3, the DNA is TGCGCCAGCAGCTTGGGGGCCCTTAGGTCCGGAAACACCATATATTTT. Protein product: CASSLGALRSGNTIYF.